The text below deals with one T cell receptor beta chain. The sample belongs to a study of T cell changes during pregnancy in multiple sclerosis. This table comes from immunoSEQ multiplex PCR, and its TCRdb copy is limited to in-frame clones, with some not included. The table has 40,000 or so clones, around nine tenths seen once; the top ten hold around 0.41%. Germline V CDR1 and CDR2: KGHSH, LQKENI. The length of the CDR3 is 14 residues. The V gene lost 0 bases and the J gene lost 0 bases, with 6 bases spanning the gap. The rearrangement uses TRBV18 and TRBJ2-7, with D tentatively TRBD1 (6 bases). This clonotype originated in a female donor with multiple sclerosis, enrolled in a pregnancy study. The sequenced sample was CD4+ T cells from peripheral blood mononuclear cells, obtained in the third trimester of pregnancy. CDR3 protein: CASSPPDSSYEQYF. As DNA, the CDR3 is TGTGCCAGCTCACCACCGGACAGCTCCTACGAGCAGTACTTC.